The subject of this entry is one TCR beta chain. What it binds is not known. Trimming removed 0 bases at V and 1 base at J, with 7 bases between. Germline assignment: CDR1 SGHTA and CDR2 FQGNSA. The CDR3 is made up of 14 amino acids. The data derive from a study of shared clonotypes between healthy human individuals. Turning to the study itself: Donors consisted of a couple of women and three men between 18 and 49.

Only in-frame clones appear in the TCRdb table, and some are missing; sequencing was by immunoSEQ multiplex PCR. The table lists 2 million to 2.5 million clones, over 85% of them singletons, with 0.35% to 0.45% in the top ten. Overall study results and limits: Richness estimates generally favored naive over memory subsets. The generation probabilities recorded for non-shared clonotypes fell below those of clonotypes shared by all four donors.

The chain combines TRBV7-2 with TRBJ2-7; D may be TRBD2 (6 bases). This clonotype originated in a man aged 18 to 29 in good health. Some clones in this sample may be carry-over from other donors' samples. The specimen sequenced was naive CD4+ T cells from PBMCs. This sample's subset: CD45RA+ positively selected. The CDR3 sequence: CASSLAEGSYEQYF. The DNA for the CDR3 is TGTGCCAGCAGCTTAGCGGAGGGGTCCTACGAGCAGTACTTC.